One sample yielded the 19 T cell receptor beta chains listed below, sequenced in a study of T-cell memory formation after mild COVID-19 (dated by TCRdb to the early 2020s). Receptors were amplified or captured by 5' RACE. The sample was run on an Illumina NovaSeq 6000. TCRdb ran its own pipeline on the public reads, namely fastp trimming at Q25 and MiXCR clone calling, and kept in-frame beta chains. All rows with the same CDR3 protein become a single entry with the most common DNA and genes. For this sample the table gives about 410,000 distinct CDR3 sequences, of which under 20% were detected only once. Of the sample, 20% to 25% is held by the ten largest clones. The sample taken for sequencing was PBMCs or a T cell subset sorted from them (not recorded which). These receptors were collected from a man younger than 30 who had mild COVID-19 (a few samples of this study predate the infection). The sample titles of this study are shuffled in the database, so cell type and time point are left out; the donor was told from shared clones.

This clonotype has just a few counts. The gene calls are TRBV7-2 and TRBJ1-5; D may be TRBD1 (5 bases). The CDR3 sequence is 16 residues long. V was shortened by 1 base and J by 4 bases, with 14 bases between the two germline ends. Germline V CDR1 and CDR2: SGHTA, FQGNSA. The DNA of the CDR3 is TGTGCCAGCAGCTTAGTTGCGCCCAGGGAAAATCAGCCCCAGCATTTT. Amino acids: CASSLVAPRENQPQHF. Filled out from reference TRBV7-2 and TRBJ1-5, the complete variable domain reads GAGVSQSPSNKVTEKGKDVELRCDPISGHTALYWYRQSLGQGLEFLIYFQGNSAPDKSGLPSDRFSAERTGGSVSTLTIQRTQQEDSAVYLCASSLVAPRENQPQHFGDGTRLSIL.

The chain has TRBV4-1 and TRBJ1-5, with a possible D match to TRBD1 (5 bases). The ends were cut back, 6 bases at V and 1 base at J, with 13 bases in the middle. Per the germline V gene, CDR1 is MGHRA and CDR2 is YSYEKL. The CDR3 has 15 residues. In DNA, the CDR3 is TGCGCCAGCAGTAACAGGATCCTAAGCAATCAGCCCCAGCATTTT. Its protein product is CASSNRILSNQPQHF.

The chain recombines TRBV5-4 with TRBJ2-7; 7 nucleotides line up with TRBD2. The germline V gene encodes CDR1 SGHNT and CDR2 YYREEE (reference sequence). The CDR3 has 15 amino acids. The V and J ends lost 0 bases and 2 bases, in that order; junction bases with no gene match: 5. As DNA, the CDR3 is TGTGCCAGCAGCTTGGATCCTAGCGGAACCTACGAGCAGTACTTC. Its protein is CASSLDPSGTYEQYF.

The V call is TRBV5-1, the J call TRBJ2-3; D remains unclear. CDR3 length equals 15 residues. The germline V and J ends were trimmed by 0 bases and 2 bases, with 10 bases remaining between them. The germline V gene has CDR1 SGHRS and CDR2 YFSETQ. Here the CDR3 DNA reads TGCGCCAGCAGCTTGGCAGGTTGGGTCACAGATACGCAGTATTTT. Amino acid sequence: CASSLAGWVTDTQYF.

CDR3 region: CASSPLSTSTDTQYF. The CDR3 region has the DNA TGTGCCAGCTCACCACTAAGTACCAGCACAGATACGCAGTATTTT. V and J are TRBV18 and TRBJ2-3; D uncertain. The CDR3 is made up of 15 amino acids. Per germline, CDR1 KGHSH and CDR2 LQKENI. V was clipped by 1 base and J by 0 bases, with 8 bases between them.

This clonotype turned up a few times. This chain links TRBV11-3 with TRBJ2-5; 7 positions agree with TRBD1. This CDR3 has 13 residues. Germline lookup yields CDR1 SGHNT and CDR2 YENEEA. V lost 5 bases and J lost 5; bases outside the gene matches: 5. CDR3 protein: CASSQTGSETQYF. The DNA of the CDR3 is TGTGCCAGCAGCCAGACAGGGTCGGAGACCCAGTACTTC.

This clonotype was detected only a few times. The chain recombines TRBV15 with TRBJ2-3, with 8 bases fitting TRBD2. With 6 bases clipped from V and 3 bases from J, the junction kept 8 bases outside the gene matches. CDR3 length: 15 amino acids. CDR1 LNHNV and CDR2 YYDKDF come from the germline V gene (reference sequence). This CDR3 is CATSPTGGSTDTQYF. DNA of the CDR3: TGTGCCACCAGTCCCACGGGGGGGTCAACAGATACGCAGTATTTT.

The chain recombines TRBV7-2 with TRBJ2-5; perhaps TRBD2 as D (5 bases). CDR3 length equals 14 residues. The V and J ends lost 4 bases and 5 bases respectively, with 14 bases between them. CDR1 is SGHTA, CDR2 FQGNSA, per germline. For the CDR3, the DNA is TGTGCCAGCAGCTCGAGGGTGGGTAGGGAGACCCAGTACTTC. Translating gives CASSSRVGRETQYF.

The V call is TRBV19, the J call TRBJ1-3, with TRBD1 matching over 9 bases. CDR3 length equals 14 residues. The ends lost 10 bases at V and 1 base at J; junction bases unmatched: 5. Germline CDR1 is LNHDA and CDR2 is SQIVND (reference sequence). CDR3 in amino acids: CATTGGESGNTIYF. In DNA, the CDR3 is TGTGCCACTACAGGGGGCGAGTCTGGAAACACCATATATTTT.

The V and J genes are TRBV7-9 and TRBJ1-3; D is ambiguous. Trimming took off 6 bases at V and 5 bases at J, with 20 bases between the two ends. Germline V CDR1 and CDR2: SEHNR, FQNEAQ (reference sequence). CDR3 length: 16 residues. CDR3 sequence reads: CASRPKFRVGRNTIYF. The CDR3 region has the DNA TGTGCCAGCAGACCTAAGTTTCGGGTAGGACGAAACACCATATATTTT.

Only a few counts were recorded for this clonotype. The V call is TRBV29-1, the J call TRBJ2-5; D might be TRBD2 (7 bases). The CDR3 has 13 amino acids. The V and J ends lost 8 bases and 4 bases respectively, with 17 bases between them. Germline lookup yields CDR1 SQVTM and CDR2 ANQGSEA. For the CDR3, the DNA is TGCAGCTCCCGCGGGGGCTTGGTAGAGACCCAGTACTTC. This gives the protein CSSRGGLVETQYF. Together with reference TRBV29-1 and TRBJ2-5, the CDR3 gives the full variable domain: SAVISQKPSRDICQRGTSLTIQCQVDSQVTMMFWYRQQPGQSLTLIATANQGSEATYESGFVIDKFPISRPNLTFSTLTVSNMSPEDSSIYLCSSRGGLVETQYFGPGTRLLVL.

There are a few counts of this clonotype. J is TRBJ2-1 and V is TRBV3-1, with D possibly TRBD2 on 5 matching bases. V was trimmed by 7 bases and J by 9 bases, leaving 19 bases between them. CDR3 size: 14 residues. Germline loops: CDR1 LGHDT, CDR2 YNNKEL (reference sequence). The CDR3 nucleotides read TGTGCCAGCACACAAACCTTAACGGCGGGTGAGCAGTTCTTC. Protein sequence: CASTQTLTAGEQFF.

This clonotype came up a few times. The chain links TRBV5-1 to TRBJ1-2; no reliable D call. CDR3 length: 16 amino acids. V lost 0 bases and J 3 bases, leaving 15 bases between the germline ends. In germline, CDR1 is SGHRS, CDR2 YFSETQ. CDR3 bases: TGCGCCAGCAGCTTGGATTATTCTCTTGGATACTATGGCTACACCTTC. Translation gives CASSLDYSLGYYGYTF.

The chain uses TRBV7-2 and TRBJ2-1; 8 nucleotides align to TRBD2. The germline V gene has CDR1 SGHTA and CDR2 FQGNSA. With 2 bases clipped from V and 10 bases from J, the junction kept 10 bases outside the gene matches. The CDR3 has 15 residues. CDR3 DNA sequence: TGTGCCAGCAGCTTATCGGGGGGGATATTAGGGGAGCAGTTCTTC. Protein sequence: CASSLSGGILGEQFF.

This clonotype was picked up many times. The chain joins TRBV7-9 to TRBJ2-3; perhaps TRBD1 as D (5 bases). V was shortened by 4 bases and J by 1 base, with 15 bases between the two germline ends. CDR1 is SEHNR, CDR2 FQNEAQ, per germline (reference sequence). The CDR3 totals 16 residues. The CDR3 region has the DNA TGTGCCAGCAGCTCCGATGGCAGGGAAGGCACAGATACGCAGTATTTT. Translated: CASSSDGREGTDTQYF.

In its sample, this clonotype was seen a few times. J is TRBJ1-6 and V is TRBV3-1; D might be TRBD1 (6 bases). Trimming left V 0 bases short and J 10 bases short, with 13 bases between. CDR1 is LGHDT and CDR2 is YNNKEL in the germline V gene (reference sequence). This CDR3 comprises 15 residues. The CDR3 spells CASSQEGWGPSPLHF. CDR3 nucleotides: TGTGCCAGCAGCCAAGAAGGCTGGGGGCCCTCACCCCTCCACTTT.

This clonotype was counted only a few times. The rearrangement links TRBV19 to TRBJ2-2; no definite D call. The V end was cut by 3 bases, the J end by 7 bases, with 6 bases between. Germline V CDR1 and CDR2: LNHDA, SQIVND (reference sequence). The CDR3 spans 12 residues. The CDR3: CASSIWGGELFF. CDR3 DNA: TGTGCCAGTAGTATCTGGGGCGGGGAGCTGTTTTTT.

The sample holds a few counts of this clonotype. The rearrangement links TRBV4-1 to TRBJ1-1, with TRBD1 as a possible D gene (5 bases). Germline CDR1 reads MGHRA; CDR2 reads YSYEKL. V dropped 4 bases and J dropped 6 bases, with 15 bases sitting between them. This CDR3 has 14 residues. CDR3 residues: CASSPVGGEPEAFF. The CDR3 nucleotides read TGCGCCAGCAGCCCAGTTGGGGGGGAACCTGAAGCTTTCTTT.

This clonotype was counted a few times. This rearrangement joins TRBV5-6 to TRBJ1-4, with 7 positions matching TRBD1. J gave up 12 bases and V 2 bases, and 4 bases lay outside the gene matches. Germline assignment: CDR1 SGHDT and CDR2 YYEEEE. The CDR3 runs to 12 residues. CDR3 protein: CASSFAGTELFF. Here the CDR3 DNA reads TGTGCCAGCAGCTTCGCAGGGACAGAACTGTTTTTT.